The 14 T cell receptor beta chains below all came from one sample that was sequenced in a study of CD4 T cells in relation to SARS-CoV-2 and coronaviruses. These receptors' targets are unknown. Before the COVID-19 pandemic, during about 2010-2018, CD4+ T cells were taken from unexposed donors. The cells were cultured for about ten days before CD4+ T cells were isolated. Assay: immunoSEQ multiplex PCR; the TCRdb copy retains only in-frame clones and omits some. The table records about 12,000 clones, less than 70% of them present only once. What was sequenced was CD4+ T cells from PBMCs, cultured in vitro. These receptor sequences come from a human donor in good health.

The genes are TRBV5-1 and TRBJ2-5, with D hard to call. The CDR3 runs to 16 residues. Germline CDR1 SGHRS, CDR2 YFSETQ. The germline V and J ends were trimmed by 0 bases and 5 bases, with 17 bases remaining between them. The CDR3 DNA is TGCGCCAGCAGCTTGGCCAATTTTGTTTCCGGCGAGACCCAGTACTTC. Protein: CASSLANFVSGETQYF.

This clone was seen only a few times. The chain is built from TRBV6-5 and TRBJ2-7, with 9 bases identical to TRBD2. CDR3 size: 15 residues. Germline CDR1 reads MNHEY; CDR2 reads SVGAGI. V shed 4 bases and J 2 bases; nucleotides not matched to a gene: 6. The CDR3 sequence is CASSWIAGVAYEQYF. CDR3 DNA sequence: TGTGCCAGCAGTTGGATAGCGGGAGTGGCCTACGAGCAGTACTTC.

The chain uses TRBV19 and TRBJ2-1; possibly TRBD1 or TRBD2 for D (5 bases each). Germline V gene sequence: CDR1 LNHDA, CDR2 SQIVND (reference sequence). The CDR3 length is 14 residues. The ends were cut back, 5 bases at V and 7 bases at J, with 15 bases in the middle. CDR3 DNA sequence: TGTGCCAGTAGTGAAGACCGGGGCCGAAATGAGCAGTTCTTC. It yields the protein CASSEDRGRNEQFF.

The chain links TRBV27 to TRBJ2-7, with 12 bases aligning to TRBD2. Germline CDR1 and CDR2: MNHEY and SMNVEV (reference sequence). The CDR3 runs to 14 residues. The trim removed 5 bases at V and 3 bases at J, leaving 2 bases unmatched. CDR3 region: CASSGLAGHYEQYF. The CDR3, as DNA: TGTGCCAGCAGTGGACTAGCGGGGCACTACGAGCAGTACTTC.

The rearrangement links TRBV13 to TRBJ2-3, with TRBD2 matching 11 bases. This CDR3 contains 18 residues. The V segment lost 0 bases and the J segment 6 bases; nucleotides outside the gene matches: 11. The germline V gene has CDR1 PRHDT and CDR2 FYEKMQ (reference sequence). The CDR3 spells CASSLGGRLAGPTDTQYF. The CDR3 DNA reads TGTGCCAGCAGCTTAGGGGGGCGACTAGCGGGACCAACGGATACGCAGTATTTT.

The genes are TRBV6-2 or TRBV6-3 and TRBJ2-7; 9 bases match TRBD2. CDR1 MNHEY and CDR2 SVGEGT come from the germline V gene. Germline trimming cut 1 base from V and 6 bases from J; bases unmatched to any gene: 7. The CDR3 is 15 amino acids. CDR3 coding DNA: TGTGCCAGCAGTTACTGGGGTAGCGGGAGTCGCGAGCAGTACTTC. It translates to CASSYWGSGSREQYF.

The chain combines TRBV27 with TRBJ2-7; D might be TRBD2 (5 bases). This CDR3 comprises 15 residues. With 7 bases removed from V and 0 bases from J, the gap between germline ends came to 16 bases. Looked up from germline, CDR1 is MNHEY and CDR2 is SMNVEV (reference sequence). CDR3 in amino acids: CASTPLAGSSYEQYF. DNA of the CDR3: TGTGCCAGCACCCCCCTCGCGGGTAGCTCCTACGAGCAGTACTTC.

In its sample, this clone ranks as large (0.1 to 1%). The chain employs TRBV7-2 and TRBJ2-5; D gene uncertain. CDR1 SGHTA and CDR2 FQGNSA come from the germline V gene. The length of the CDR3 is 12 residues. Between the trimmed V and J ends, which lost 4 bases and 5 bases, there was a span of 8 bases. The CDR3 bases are TGTGCCAGCAGCTGGGCCCGGGAGACCCAGTACTTC. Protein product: CASSWARETQYF.

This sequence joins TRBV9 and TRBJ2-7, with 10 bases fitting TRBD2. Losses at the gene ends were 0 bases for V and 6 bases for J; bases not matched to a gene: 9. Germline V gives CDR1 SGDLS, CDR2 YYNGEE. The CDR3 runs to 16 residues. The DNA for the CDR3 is TGTGCCAGCAGCGTAGGACCTAGCGGGAGTAGGAGCGAGCAGTACTTC. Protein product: CASSVGPSGSRSEQYF.

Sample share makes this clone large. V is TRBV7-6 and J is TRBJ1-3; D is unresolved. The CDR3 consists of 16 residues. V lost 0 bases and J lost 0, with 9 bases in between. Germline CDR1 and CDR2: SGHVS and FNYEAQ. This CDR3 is CASSLAPGDSGNTIYF. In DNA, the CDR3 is TGTGCCAGCAGCTTAGCGCCCGGGGACTCTGGAAACACCATATATTTT.

CDR3 in DNA: TGTGCCAGCAGCCAAGGAGGTATCGGGATAGGGTTCTTC. Its translation: CASSQGGIGIGFF. The chain uses TRBV14 and TRBJ2-1, with D perhaps TRBD2 (5 bases). The CDR3 runs to 13 residues. The germline V gene has CDR1 SGHDN and CDR2 FVKESK. V was cut by 1 base and J by 15 bases, with 16 bases left in between.

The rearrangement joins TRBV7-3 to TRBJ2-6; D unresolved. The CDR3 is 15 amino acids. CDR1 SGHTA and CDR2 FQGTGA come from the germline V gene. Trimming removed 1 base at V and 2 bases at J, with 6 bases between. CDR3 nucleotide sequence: TGTGCCAGCAGCTTAAATAACCCTGGGGCCAACGTCCTGACTTTC. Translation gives CASSLNNPGANVLTF.

CDR3 bases: TGTGCCAGTAGTCCCCCCGAGGCGACAGGACGAAACTATGGCTACACCTTC. Translated, it gives CASSPPEATGRNYGYTF. The chain is built from TRBV19 and TRBJ1-2; maybe TRBD1 (6 bases). CDR1 LNHDA and CDR2 SQIVND come from the germline V gene (reference sequence). Deletions cut 5 bases from V and 2 bases from J, with 21 bases between. The CDR3 is 17 amino acids.

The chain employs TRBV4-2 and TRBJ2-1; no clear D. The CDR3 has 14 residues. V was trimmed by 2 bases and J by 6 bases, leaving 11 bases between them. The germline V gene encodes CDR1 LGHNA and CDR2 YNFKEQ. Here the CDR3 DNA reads TGTGCCAGCAGCCAATCGGGCAAGGTCAATGAGCAGTTCTTC. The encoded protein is CASSQSGKVNEQFF.